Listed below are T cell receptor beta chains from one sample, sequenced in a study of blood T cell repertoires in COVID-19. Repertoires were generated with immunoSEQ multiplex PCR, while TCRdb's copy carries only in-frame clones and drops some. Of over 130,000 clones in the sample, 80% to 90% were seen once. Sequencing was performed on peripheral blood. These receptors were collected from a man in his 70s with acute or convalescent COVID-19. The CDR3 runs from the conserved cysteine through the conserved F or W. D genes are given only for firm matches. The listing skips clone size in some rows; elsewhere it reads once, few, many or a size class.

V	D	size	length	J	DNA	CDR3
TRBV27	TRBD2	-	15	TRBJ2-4	TGTGCCAGCAGTGATAGGCTAGCGGGAGTTTTCATTCAGTACTTC	CASSDRLAGVFIQYF
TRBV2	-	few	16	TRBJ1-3	TGTGCCAGCAGAATGGATGAGGGAAACTCTGGAAACACCATATATTTT	CASRMDEGNSGNTIYF
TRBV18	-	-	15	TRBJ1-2	TGTGCCAGCTCACCAGGAGACCGCGTTAACTATGGCTACACCTTC	CASSPGDRVNYGYTF
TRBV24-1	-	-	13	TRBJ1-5	TGTGCCACCAGTGACTCAGGGAATCAGCCCCAGCATTTT	CATSDSGNQPQHF
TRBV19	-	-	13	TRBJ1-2	TGTGCCAGTAGTATCGACAGGTTGTATGGCTACACCTTC	CASSIDRLYGYTF
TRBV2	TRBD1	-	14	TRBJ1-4	TGTGCCAGCGGGGGACAGGGAGTGGTTGAAAAACTGTTTTTT	CASGGQGVVEKLFF
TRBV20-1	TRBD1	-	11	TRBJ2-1	TGCAGTGCCACAGGGGGCAATGAGCAGTTCTTC	CSATGGNEQFF
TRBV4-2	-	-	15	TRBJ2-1	TGTGCCAGCAGCCTCAGTGGTGCTACTAGGGATGAGCAGTTCTTC	CASSLSGATRDEQFF
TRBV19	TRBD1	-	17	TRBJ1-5	TGTGCCAGTAGGTTCCTAAGGGGGCCGGTCCTTAATCAGCCCCAGCATTTT	CASRFLRGPVLNQPQHF
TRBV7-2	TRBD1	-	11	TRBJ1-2	TGTGCCACCGACAGGGCGGGTGGCTACACCTTC	CATDRAGGYTF
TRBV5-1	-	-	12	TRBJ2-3	TGCGCCAGCAGCTTCCTCACAGATACGCAGTATTTT	CASSFLTDTQYF
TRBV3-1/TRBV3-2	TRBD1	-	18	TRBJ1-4	TGTGCCAGCAGCCAAGATAGAGGGACAGGGTTGACTAATGAAAAACTGTTTTTT	CASSQDRGTGLTNEKLFF
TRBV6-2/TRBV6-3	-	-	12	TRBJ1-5	TGTGCCAGCAGTAATGGCCGTCAGCCCCAGCATTTT	CASSNGRQPQHF
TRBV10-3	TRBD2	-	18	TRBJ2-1	TGTGCCATCAGTGGGAGACTAGCGGGAGAGACCTCCTACAATGAGCAGTTCTTC	CAISGRLAGETSYNEQFF
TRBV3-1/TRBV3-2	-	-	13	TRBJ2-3	TGTGCCAGCAGCCCTACAGGCTCAGATACGCAGTATTTT	CASSPTGSDTQYF
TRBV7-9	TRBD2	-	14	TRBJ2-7	TGTGCCAGCAGCTTAGAGGGGACTAGGGGCGAGCAGTACTTC	CASSLEGTRGEQYF
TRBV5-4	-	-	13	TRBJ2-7	TGTGCCAGCAGCTTCACGGAAAGAGGGGAGCAGTACTTC	CASSFTERGEQYF
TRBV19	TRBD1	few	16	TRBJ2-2	TGTGCCAGTAGTCCCCACAGGGGGCGCGCCACCGGGGAGCTGTTTTTT	CASSPHRGRATGELFF
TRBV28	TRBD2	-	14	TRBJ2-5	TGTGCCAGCAGGGGGACTAGACCTCAAGAGACCCAGTACTTC	CASRGTRPQETQYF
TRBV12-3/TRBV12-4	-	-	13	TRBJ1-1	TGTGCCAGCAGCCGAAATGGAGGGGCGGAAGCTTTCTTT	CASSRNGGAEAFF
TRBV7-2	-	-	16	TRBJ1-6	TGTGCCAGCAGCTTCGTCCCGACGGGAGAGAATTCACCCCTCCACTTT	CASSFVPTGENSPLHF
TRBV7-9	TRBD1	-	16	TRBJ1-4	TGTGCCAGCAGCGTGGGACAGGGGAGTTCTAATGAAAAACTGTTTTTT	CASSVGQGSSNEKLFF
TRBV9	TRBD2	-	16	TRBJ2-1	TGTGCCAGCAGCTTTAGCGGGCAGAGCTCCTACAATGAGCAGTTCTTC	CASSFSGQSSYNEQFF
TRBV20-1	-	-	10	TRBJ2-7	TGCAGTGGGGCAGGGAACGAGCAGTACTTC	CSGAGNEQYF
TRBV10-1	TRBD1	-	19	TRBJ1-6	TGCGCCAGCAGCCACCCCTCCAAGATCGGGACAGGGGTTCATTCACCCCTCCACTTT	CASSHPSKIGTGVHSPLHF
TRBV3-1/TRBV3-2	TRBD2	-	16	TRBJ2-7	TGTGCCAGCAGCCAAGTGTTAGCGGGAGCCCCCTACGAGCAGTACTTC	CASSQVLAGAPYEQYF
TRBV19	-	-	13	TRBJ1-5	TGTGCCAGTAGTATAGGGGGGGATCAGCCCCAGCATTTT	CASSIGGDQPQHF
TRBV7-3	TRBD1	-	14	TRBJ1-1	TGTGCCAGCAGTTCGACAGGGGGCACCTCTGAAGCTTTCTTT	CASSSTGGTSEAFF
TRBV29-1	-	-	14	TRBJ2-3	TGCAGCGTCTATAAGGTGGGGGCTGGAGATACGCAGTATTTT	CSVYKVGAGDTQYF
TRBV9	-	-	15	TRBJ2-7	TGTGCCAGCAGCGTAGCTGCGGGCGTATCCTACGAGCAGTACTTC	CASSVAAGVSYEQYF
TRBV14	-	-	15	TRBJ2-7	TGTGCCAGCAGCCAATCCGGTCACCGCAACTACGAGCAGTACTTC	CASSQSGHRNYEQYF
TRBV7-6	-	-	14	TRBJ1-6	TGTGCCAGCAGCCAACTCAGGGAAAGATCACCCCTCCACTTT	CASSQLRERSPLHF
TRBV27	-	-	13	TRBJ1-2	TGTGCCAGCAGTAAGAGAGGAAGCTATGGCTACACCTTC	CASSKRGSYGYTF
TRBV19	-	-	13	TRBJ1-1	TGTGCCAGTAGTTCGCAGGGTACGACTGAAGCTTTCTTT	CASSSQGTTEAFF
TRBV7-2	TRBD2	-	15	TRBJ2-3	TGTGCCAGCAGCTTAGTAGGCGGGAGCCCAGATACGCAGTATTTT	CASSLVGGSPDTQYF
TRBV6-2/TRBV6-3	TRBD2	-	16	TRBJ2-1	TGTGCCAGCAGTCCGGGACTAGCGGAGTTATACAATGAGCAGTTCTTC	CASSPGLAELYNEQFF
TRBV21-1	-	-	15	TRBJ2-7	TGTGCCATTGATCGACCTCCGGGACTTATCTACGAGCAGTACTTC	CAIDRPPGLIYEQYF
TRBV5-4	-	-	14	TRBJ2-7	TGTGCCAGCAGCTTGGAAGCGCGAGCCTACGAGCAGTACTTC	CASSLEARAYEQYF
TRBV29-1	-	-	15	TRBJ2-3	TGCAGCGTTGGTGGCAGGGGACCAGGAAGGGATACGCAGTATTTT	CSVGGRGPGRDTQYF
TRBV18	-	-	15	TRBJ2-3	TGTGCCAGCTCACAGTCCTCCGGGACAACAGATACGCAGTATTTT	CASSQSSGTTDTQYF
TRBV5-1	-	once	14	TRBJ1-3	TGCGCCAGCAGCTTGACAGGGACTGGAAACACCATATATTTT	CASSLTGTGNTIYF
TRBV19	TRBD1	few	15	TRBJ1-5	TGTGCCAGTAGTATAGATGGGACAGGGGGTCAGCCCCAGCATTTT	CASSIDGTGGQPQHF
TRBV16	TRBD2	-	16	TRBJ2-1	TGTGCCAGCAGCCAACCCGGGACTAGCGGGAAAAATGAGCAGTTCTTC	CASSQPGTSGKNEQFF
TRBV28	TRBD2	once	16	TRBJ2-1	TGTGCCAGCAGTTTGGAATCGGGAGGGCCAGGGAATGAGCAGTTCTTC	CASSLESGGPGNEQFF
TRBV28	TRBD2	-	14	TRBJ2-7	TGTGCCAGCACCCGTAGCGGGAGTTCCTACGAGCAGTACTTC	CASTRSGSSYEQYF
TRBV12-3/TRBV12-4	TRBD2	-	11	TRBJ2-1	TGTGCCAGCGCAAGAGCGGGAGAGCAGTTCTTC	CASARAGEQFF
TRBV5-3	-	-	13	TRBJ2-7	TGTGCCAGCAACCCCGGGACACACTACGAGCAGTACTTC	CASNPGTHYEQYF
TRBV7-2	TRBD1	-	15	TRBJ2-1	TGTGCCAGCAGCCGGGGACAGGGGGTGGTGGATGAGCAGTTCTTC	CASSRGQGVVDEQFF
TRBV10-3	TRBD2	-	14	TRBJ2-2	TGTGCCATCACCGGACTAGCGGGCACCGGGGAGCTGTTTTTT	CAITGLAGTGELFF
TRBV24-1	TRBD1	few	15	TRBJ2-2	TGTGCCACCAGTGATGGGGGACAGGGGATCGGGGAGCTGTTTTTT	CATSDGGQGIGELFF
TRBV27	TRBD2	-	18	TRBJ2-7	TGTGCCAGCAGTTTATCCGGGACTAGCGGGAGTGTTCCCAAAGAGCAGTACTTC	CASSLSGTSGSVPKEQYF
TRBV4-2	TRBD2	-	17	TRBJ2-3	TGTGCCAGCAGCCAAGACACATTAGCGGGGCCCACAGATACGCAGTATTTT	CASSQDTLAGPTDTQYF
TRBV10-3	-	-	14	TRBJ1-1	TGTGCCATCAGTGAGTCCAGCCAGCGGACTGAAGCTTTCTTT	CAISESSQRTEAFF